Listed here are 13 T cell receptor beta chains from one sample, sequenced in a study of cytomegalovirus exposure and HLA in healthy donors. The PCR made use of 60 Vbeta and 13 Jbeta primers. Repertoires were generated with immunoSEQ multiplex PCR, while TCRdb's copy carries only in-frame clones and drops some. The sample lists 36,000 or so clones, roughly 82% occurring once. The source material was PBMCs. Receptors were obtained from a woman between 18 and 29 years old in good health and CMV-seronegative.

The chain uses TRBV9 and TRBJ1-4; no firm D call. Trimming cost V 0 bases and J 0 bases, with 6 bases left between them. The CDR3 is made up of 15 amino acids. Germline values: CDR1 SGDLS, CDR2 YYNGEE. The CDR3 reads CASSVAVATNEKLFF. DNA for the CDR3: TGTGCCAGCAGCGTAGCGGTCGCAACTAATGAAAAACTGTTTTTT.

This chain joins TRBV28 and TRBJ1-3; no definite D call. The CDR3 covers 13 residues. From germline, CDR1 is MDHEN and CDR2 SYDVKM. Trimming took 1 base from V and 2 from J, leaving 3 bases between them. In DNA form, the CDR3 reads TGTGCCAGCAGTTTATTAGCTGGAAACACCATATATTTT. Its translation is CASSLLAGNTIYF. Filled out from reference TRBV28 and TRBJ1-3, the complete variable domain reads DVKVTQSSRYLVKRTGEKVFLECVQDMDHENMFWYRQDPGLGLRLIYFSYDVKMKEKGDIPEGYSVSREKKERFSLILESASTNQTSMYLCASSLLAGNTIYFGEGSWLTVV.

Worth noting for this clone: Germline and junction disagree at one end, which may indicate a read error. The chain recombines TRBV6-5 with TRBJ1-2; possible D gene TRBD1, 5 bases. This CDR3 has 15 amino acids. The V gene's germline CDR1 is MNHEY and CDR2 SVGAGI. This chain's CDR3 is CASSYSGGTPYGYPF. CDR3 DNA: TGTGCCAGCAGTTACTCGGGGGGAACCCCCTATGGCTACCCCTTC.

The rearrangement joins TRBV2 to TRBJ2-2, with D possibly matching TRBD2 (6 bases). V lost 8 bases to trimming and J lost 7 bases, with 14 bases between them. Germline values: CDR1 SNHLY, CDR2 FYNNEI. There are 13 residues in the CDR3. CDR3 DNA: TGTGCCAGCTCGCGGGAATTGCACGGGGAGCTGTTTTTT. This sequence encodes CASSRELHGELFF.

The rearrangement uses TRBV5-4 and TRBJ2-7; D possibly corresponds to TRBD1 (6 bases). CDR1 is SGHNT and CDR2 is YYREEE in the germline V gene (reference sequence). CDR3 length: 15 amino acids. Trimming took off 3 bases at V and 0 bases at J, with 13 bases between the two ends. For the CDR3, the DNA is TGTGCCAGCAGCTCCCGGCAGGGGCCCTCCTACGAGCAGTACTTC. It translates to CASSSRQGPSYEQYF.

This chain uses TRBV9 with TRBJ2-3; possibly TRBD1 for D (6 bases). Germline V gene data show CDR1 as SGDLS and CDR2 as YYNGEE. V lost 3 bases and J lost 6, with 20 bases in between. The length of the CDR3 is 16 residues. The CDR3 nucleotides read TGTGCCAGCAGCGCTCTACAGGGTGGGCCTTGGGATACGCAGTATTTT. The encoded protein is CASSALQGGPWDTQYF.

The chain is built from TRBV6-5 and TRBJ2-5; a weak D match, TRBD2 (5 bases). The CDR3 loop spans 16 amino acids. Trimming cost V 0 bases and J 5 bases, with 16 bases left between them. Germline lookup yields CDR1 MNHEY and CDR2 SVGAGI. The CDR3 coding sequence is TGTGCCAGCAGTTACTCGAATGGGCTAGCTCGGGAGACCCAGTACTTC. Amino acid sequence: CASSYSNGLARETQYF.

The gene calls are TRBV11-2 and TRBJ2-2; D might be TRBD2 (5 bases). The germline V and J ends were trimmed by 5 bases and 3 bases, with 10 bases remaining between them. Germline V CDR1 and CDR2: SGHAT, FQNNGV. CDR3 length: 14 amino acids. The CDR3 DNA is TGTGCCAGCAGCGACGGACTTCACACCGGGGAGCTGTTTTTT. This gives the protein CASSDGLHTGELFF.

This chain joins TRBV7-3 and TRBJ2-7, with 10 bases that match TRBD2. Per germline, CDR1 SGHTA and CDR2 FQGTGA. After removal of 5 bases from V and 7 bases from J, the junction contained 11 bases not matched to a gene. This CDR3 is built from 15 residues. CDR3 protein: CASSAKAGGPWEQYF. The CDR3 bases are TGTGCCAGCAGCGCTAAAGCGGGAGGGCCGTGGGAGCAGTACTTC.

The chain has TRBV16 and TRBJ1-2; no clear D. Trimming removed 2 bases from V and 2 bases from J, with 12 bases in between. Looked up from germline, CDR1 is KGHSY and CDR2 is FQNENV. CDR3 size: 15 residues. This CDR3 is CASSQGPTTNYGYTF. In DNA form, the CDR3 reads TGTGCCAGCAGCCAAGGTCCAACGACAAACTATGGCTACACCTTC.

This clone was counted a single time. V gene TRBV18 combines with J gene TRBJ2-7, with 9 nucleotides matching TRBD2. Trimming removed 3 bases from V and 0 bases from J; junction bases left unmatched: 15. Germline CDR1 reads KGHSH; CDR2 reads LQKENI. This CDR3 spans 19 amino acids. The CDR3: CASSPELPLAGSSSYEQYF. The DNA of the CDR3 is TGTGCCAGCTCACCCGAACTACCACTAGCGGGCAGCAGCTCCTACGAGCAGTACTTC.

The chain combines TRBV4-3 with TRBJ2-6, with TRBD1 identical over 10 bases. Germline lookup yields CDR1 LGHNA and CDR2 YSLEER. The trim removed 0 bases at V and 4 bases at J, leaving 9 bases unmatched. The length of the CDR3 is 19 residues. CDR3 sequence reads: CASSQDPPGQGKGANVLTF. DNA of the CDR3: TGCGCCAGCAGCCAAGATCCTCCGGGACAGGGGAAAGGGGCCAACGTCCTGACTTTC.

As regards this clone: A junction boundary mismatches the germline segment, possibly from a read error. The chain is built from TRBV7-9 and TRBJ1-2, with 10 bases aligning to TRBD1. The CDR3 spans 17 residues. Germline CDR1 reads SEHNR; CDR2 reads FQNEAQ (reference sequence). CDR3 nucleotide sequence: TGTTCCAGCAGCTTATCCCGGGACAGGGGCTCCCTCTATGGCTACACCTTC. The encoded protein is CSSSLSRDRGSLYGYTF.